This T cell receptor beta chain was recovered during a study of T cell changes during pregnancy in multiple sclerosis. Between the trimmed V and J ends, which lost 4 bases and 2 bases, there was a span of 12 bases. CDR1 is LNHDA, CDR2 SQIVND, per germline (reference sequence). This CDR3 comprises 14 residues. The protocol was immunoSEQ multiplex PCR, while the TCRdb copy is restricted to in-frame clones and leaves out a portion. The profile covers approximately 46,000 clones, with 80% to 90% appearing a single time and roughly 8% taken by the ten largest. The specimen was CD8+ T cells from peripheral blood mononuclear cells, collected in the second trimester of pregnancy. The sequence was collected from a female donor with multiple sclerosis, enrolled in a pregnancy study. The V and J genes are TRBV19 and TRBJ2-7; TRBD2 is a possible D gene (6 bases). The CDR3, as DNA: TGTGCCAGTAGTAATTCCGGGGGAACCTACGAGCAGTACTTC. This codes for CASSNSGGTYEQYF.